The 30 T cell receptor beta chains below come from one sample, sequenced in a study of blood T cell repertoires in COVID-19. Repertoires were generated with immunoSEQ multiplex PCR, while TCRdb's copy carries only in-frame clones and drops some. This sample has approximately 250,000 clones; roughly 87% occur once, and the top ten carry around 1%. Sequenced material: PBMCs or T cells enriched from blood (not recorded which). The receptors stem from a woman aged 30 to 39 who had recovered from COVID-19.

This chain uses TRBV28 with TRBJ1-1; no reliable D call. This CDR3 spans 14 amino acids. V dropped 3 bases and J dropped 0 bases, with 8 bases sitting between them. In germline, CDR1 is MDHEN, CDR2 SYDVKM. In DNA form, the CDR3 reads TGTGCCAGCAGTTTGCAGCGAATGAACACTGAAGCTTTCTTT. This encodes CASSLQRMNTEAFF.

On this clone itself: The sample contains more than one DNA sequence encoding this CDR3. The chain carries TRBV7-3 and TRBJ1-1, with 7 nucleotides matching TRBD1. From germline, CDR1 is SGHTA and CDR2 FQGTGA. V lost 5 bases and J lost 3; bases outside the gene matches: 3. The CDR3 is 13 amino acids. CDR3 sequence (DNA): TGTGCCAGCAGCCTCCAGGGGGACACTGAAGCTTTCTTT. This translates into CASSLQGDTEAFF.

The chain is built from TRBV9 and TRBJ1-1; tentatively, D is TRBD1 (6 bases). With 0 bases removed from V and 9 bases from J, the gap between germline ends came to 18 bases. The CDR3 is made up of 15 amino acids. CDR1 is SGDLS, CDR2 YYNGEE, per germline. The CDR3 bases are TGTGCCAGCAGCGTAGGGACAGCCCCACGGTCTCAAGCTTTCTTT. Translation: CASSVGTAPRSQAFF.

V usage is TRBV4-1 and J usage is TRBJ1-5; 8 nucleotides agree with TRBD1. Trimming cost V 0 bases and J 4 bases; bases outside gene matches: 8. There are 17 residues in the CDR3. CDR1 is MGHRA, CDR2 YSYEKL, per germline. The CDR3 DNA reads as TGCGCCAGCAGCCAAGAGGGGGGACAGGCTAGAAATCAGCCCCAGCATTTT. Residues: CASSQEGGQARNQPQHF.

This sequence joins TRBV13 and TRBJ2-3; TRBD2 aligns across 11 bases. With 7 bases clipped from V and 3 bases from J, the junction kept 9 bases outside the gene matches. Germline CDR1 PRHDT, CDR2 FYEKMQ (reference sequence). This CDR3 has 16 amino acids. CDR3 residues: CASTLRGTSGTDTQYF. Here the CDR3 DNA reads TGTGCCAGCACCCTTCGTGGGACTAGCGGTACAGATACGCAGTATTTT.

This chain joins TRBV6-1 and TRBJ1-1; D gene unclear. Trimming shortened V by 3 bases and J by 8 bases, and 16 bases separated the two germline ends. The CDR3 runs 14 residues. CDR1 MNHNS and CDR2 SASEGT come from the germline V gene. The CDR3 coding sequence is TGTGCCAGCAGTGATAATTGGCAGGCGCCCGAAGCTTTCTTT. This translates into CASSDNWQAPEAFF.

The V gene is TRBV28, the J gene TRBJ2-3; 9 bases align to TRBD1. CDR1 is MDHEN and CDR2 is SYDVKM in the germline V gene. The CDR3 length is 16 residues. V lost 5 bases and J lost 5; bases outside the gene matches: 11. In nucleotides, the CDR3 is TGTGCCAGCAGTACCGAGAACCGGGACAGGGAAGATACGCAGTATTTT. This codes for CASSTENRDREDTQYF.

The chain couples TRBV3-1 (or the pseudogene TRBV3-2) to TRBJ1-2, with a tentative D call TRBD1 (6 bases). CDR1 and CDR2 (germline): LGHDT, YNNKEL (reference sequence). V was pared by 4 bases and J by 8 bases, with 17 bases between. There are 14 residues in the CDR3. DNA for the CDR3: TGTGCCAGCAGCCGGGGGCAGAGTCAGGCCGGCTACACCTTC. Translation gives CASSRGQSQAGYTF.

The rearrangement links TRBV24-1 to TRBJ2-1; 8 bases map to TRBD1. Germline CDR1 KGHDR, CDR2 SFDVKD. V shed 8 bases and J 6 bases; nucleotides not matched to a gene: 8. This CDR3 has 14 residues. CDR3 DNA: TGTGCCACCACCGGGACAGGTGGCCCCAATGAGCAGTTCTTC. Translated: CATTGTGGPNEQFF.

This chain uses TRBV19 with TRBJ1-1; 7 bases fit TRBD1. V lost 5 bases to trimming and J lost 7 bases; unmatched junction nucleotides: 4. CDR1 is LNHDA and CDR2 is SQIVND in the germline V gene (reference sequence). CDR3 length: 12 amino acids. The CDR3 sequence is CASSDRVNEAFF. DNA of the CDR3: TGTGCCAGTAGTGACAGGGTTAATGAAGCTTTCTTT.

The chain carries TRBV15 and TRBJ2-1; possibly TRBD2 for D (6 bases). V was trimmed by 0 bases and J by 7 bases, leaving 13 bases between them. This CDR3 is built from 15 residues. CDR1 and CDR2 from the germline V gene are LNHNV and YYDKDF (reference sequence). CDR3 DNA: TGTGCCACCAGCAGAGATAAGTCAGGAGGGAATGAGCAGTTCTTC. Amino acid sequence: CATSRDKSGGNEQFF.

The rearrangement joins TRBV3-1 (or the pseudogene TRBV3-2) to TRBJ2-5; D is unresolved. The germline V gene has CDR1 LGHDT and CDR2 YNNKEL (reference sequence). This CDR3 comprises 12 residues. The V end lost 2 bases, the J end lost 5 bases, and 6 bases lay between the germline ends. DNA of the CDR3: TGTGCCAGCAGCCAACATCAGGAGACCCAGTACTTC. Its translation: CASSQHQETQYF.

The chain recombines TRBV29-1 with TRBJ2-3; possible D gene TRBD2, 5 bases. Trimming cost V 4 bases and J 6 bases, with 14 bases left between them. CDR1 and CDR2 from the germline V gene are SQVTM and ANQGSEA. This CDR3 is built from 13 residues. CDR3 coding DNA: TGCAGCGTTGTGTCGGGCCGGAGGGATACGCAGTATTTT. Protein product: CSVVSGRRDTQYF.

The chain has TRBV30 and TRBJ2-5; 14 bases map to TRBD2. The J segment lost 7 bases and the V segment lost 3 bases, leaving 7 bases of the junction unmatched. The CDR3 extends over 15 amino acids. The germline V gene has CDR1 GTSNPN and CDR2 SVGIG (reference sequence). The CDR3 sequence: CAWSSGTSGRGTQYF. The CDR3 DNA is TGTGCCTGGAGCTCTGGGACTAGCGGGAGAGGGACCCAGTACTTC.

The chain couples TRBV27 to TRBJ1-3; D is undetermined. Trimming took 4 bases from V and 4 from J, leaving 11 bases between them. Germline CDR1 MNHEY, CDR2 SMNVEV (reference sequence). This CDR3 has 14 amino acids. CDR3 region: CASSSPLEGNTIYF. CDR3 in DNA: TGTGCCAGCAGTTCCCCCTTAGAAGGAAACACCATATATTTT.

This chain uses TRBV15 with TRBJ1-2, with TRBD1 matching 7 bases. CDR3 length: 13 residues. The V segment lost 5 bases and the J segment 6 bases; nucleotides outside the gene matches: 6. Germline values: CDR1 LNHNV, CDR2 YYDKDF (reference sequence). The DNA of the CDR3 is TGTGCCACCAGCCGCGACAGGGCAAATGGCTACACCTTC. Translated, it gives CATSRDRANGYTF.

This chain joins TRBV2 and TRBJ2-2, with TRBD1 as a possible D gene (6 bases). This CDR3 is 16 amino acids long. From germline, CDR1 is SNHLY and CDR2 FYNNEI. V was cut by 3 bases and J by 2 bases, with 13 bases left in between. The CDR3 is CASSEMGAQNTGELFF. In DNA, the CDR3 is TGTGCCAGCAGTGAGATGGGGGCGCAAAACACCGGGGAGCTGTTTTTT.

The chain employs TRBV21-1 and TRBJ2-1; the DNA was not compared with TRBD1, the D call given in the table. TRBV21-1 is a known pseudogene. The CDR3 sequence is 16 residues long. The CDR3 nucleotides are TGTGCCAGCAGCAAAGTCCGGGACAGGGTCTACAATGAGCAGTTCTTC. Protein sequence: CASSKVRDRVYNEQFF.

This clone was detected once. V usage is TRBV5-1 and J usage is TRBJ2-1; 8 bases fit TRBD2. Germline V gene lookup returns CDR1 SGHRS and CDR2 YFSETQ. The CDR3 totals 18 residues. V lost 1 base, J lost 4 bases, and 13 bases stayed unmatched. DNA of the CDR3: TGCGCCAGCAGCTTGAGTTTTGCGGGAGGTTCTCGGTACAATGAGCAGTTCTTC. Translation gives CASSLSFAGGSRYNEQFF.

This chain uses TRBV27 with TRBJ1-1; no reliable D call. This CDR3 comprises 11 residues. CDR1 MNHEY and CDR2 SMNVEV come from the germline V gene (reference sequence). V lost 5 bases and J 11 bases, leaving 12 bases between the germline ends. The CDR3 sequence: CASSLMSTAFF. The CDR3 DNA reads TGTGCCAGCAGTCTCATGAGTACGGCTTTCTTT.

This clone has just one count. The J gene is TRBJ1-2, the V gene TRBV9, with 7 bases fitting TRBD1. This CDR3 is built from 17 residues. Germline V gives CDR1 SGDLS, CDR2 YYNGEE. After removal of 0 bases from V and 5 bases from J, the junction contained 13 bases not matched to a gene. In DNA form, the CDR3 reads TGTGCCAGCAGCGTAGCGAACGACAGGGAAGATTTTTATGGCTACACCTTC. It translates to CASSVANDREDFYGYTF.

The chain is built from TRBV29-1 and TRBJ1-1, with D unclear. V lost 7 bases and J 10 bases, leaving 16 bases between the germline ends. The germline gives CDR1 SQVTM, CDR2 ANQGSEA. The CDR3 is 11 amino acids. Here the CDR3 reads CSAETPGVAFF. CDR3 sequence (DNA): TGCAGCGCAGAGACCCCGGGAGTAGCTTTCTTT.

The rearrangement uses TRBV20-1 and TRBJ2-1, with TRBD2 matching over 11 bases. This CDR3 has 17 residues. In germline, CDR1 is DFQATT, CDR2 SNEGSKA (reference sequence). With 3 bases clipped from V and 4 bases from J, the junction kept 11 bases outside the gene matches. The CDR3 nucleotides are TGCAGTGCTAGTGTAGGATTAGCGGGAGGGTTTTACAATGAGCAGTTCTTC. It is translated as CSASVGLAGGFYNEQFF.

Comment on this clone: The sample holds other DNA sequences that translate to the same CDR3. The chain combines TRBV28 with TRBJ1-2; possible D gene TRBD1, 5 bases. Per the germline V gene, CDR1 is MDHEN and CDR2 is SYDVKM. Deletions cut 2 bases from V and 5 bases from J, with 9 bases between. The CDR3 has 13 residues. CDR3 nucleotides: TGTGCCAGCAGTTTAGGGCAGGGATATGGCTACACCTTC. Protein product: CASSLGQGYGYTF.

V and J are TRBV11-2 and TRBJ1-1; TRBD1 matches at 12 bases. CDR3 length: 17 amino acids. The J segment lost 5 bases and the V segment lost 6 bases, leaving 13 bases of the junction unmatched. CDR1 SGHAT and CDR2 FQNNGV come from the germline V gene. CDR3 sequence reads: CASRIPGQGARGTEAFF. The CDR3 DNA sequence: TGTGCCAGCAGAATTCCGGGACAGGGGGCGCGGGGGACTGAAGCTTTCTTT.

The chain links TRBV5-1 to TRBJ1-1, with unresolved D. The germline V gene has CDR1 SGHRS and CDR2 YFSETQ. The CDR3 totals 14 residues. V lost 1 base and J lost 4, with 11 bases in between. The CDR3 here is CASSLSGLGTEAFF. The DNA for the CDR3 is TGCGCCAGCAGCTTGAGCGGGCTGGGCACTGAAGCTTTCTTT.

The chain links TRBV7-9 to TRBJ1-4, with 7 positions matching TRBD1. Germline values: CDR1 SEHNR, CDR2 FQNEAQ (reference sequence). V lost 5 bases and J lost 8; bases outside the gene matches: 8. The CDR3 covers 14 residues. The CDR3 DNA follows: TGTGCCAGCAGCCTACGACAGGGTGCCGAAAAACTGTTTTTT. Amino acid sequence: CASSLRQGAEKLFF.

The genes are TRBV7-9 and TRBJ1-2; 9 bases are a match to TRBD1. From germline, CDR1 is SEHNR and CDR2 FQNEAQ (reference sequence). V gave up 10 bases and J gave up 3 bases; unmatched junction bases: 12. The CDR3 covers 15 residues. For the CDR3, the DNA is TGTGCCACAAAAGGGACAGGGAGTATTGACTATGGCTACACCTTC. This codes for CATKGTGSIDYGYTF.

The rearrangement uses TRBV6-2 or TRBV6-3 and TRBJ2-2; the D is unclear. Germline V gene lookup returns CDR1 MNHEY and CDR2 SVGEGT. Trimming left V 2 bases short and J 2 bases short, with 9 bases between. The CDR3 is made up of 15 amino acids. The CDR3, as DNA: TGTGCCAGCAGTTACGTGCGGAGAAACACCGGGGAGCTGTTTTTT. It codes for CASSYVRRNTGELFF.

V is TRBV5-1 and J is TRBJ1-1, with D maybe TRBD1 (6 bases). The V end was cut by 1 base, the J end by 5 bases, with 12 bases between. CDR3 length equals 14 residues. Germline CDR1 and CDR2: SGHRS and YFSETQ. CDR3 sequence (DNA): TGCGCCAGCAGCTTGTTGGGGGCTAGGACTGAAGCTTTCTTT. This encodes CASSLLGARTEAFF.